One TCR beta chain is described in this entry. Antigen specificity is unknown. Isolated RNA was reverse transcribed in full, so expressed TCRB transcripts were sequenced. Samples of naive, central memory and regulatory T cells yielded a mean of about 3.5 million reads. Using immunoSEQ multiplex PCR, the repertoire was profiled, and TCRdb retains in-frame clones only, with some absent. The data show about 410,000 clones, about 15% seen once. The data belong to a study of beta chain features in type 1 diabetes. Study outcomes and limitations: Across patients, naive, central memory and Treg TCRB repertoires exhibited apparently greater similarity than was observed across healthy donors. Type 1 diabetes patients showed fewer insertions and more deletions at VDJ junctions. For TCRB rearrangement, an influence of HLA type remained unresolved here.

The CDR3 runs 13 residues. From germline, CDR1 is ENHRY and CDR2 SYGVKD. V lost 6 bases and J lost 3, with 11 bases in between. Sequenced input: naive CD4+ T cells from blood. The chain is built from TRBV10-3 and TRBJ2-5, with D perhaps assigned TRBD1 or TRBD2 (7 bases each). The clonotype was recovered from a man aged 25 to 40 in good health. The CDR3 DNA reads TGTGCCATCAGGGGAGGGGGCAAAGAGACCCAGTACTTC. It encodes CAIRGGGKETQYF.